This T cell receptor beta chain was sequenced during a study of Tregs in tolerant kidney transplant recipients. Study as a whole: Sorting after B cell culture yielded CD25+CD127- and 4-1BB+CD40L- CD4+ cells. Sorting of CD4+CD25+CD127- cells followed approximately 3-day belatacept mixed lymphocyte reactions, sometimes with roughly 5-day graft donor restimulation.

To note about this clone: The antigen is undetermined.

With 7 bases removed from V and 2 bases from J, the gap between germline ends came to 14 bases. The CDR3 runs 15 residues. Germline lookup yields CDR1 SNHLY and CDR2 FYNNEI. The repertoire was sequenced with immunoSEQ multiplex PCR; TCRdb's copy has only in-frame clones and lacks some. Of hundreds of clones listed, around 94% are singletons. Overall study results and limits: Biological reproducibility was not directly addressed, but technical replication error appeared minimal.

The source material was Tregs from blood cultured with allogeneic cells, sampled before the transplant. The clonotype originates from a human patient who received a combined kidney and bone marrow transplant. The chain uses TRBV2 and TRBJ2-2; D tentatively fits TRBD1 or TRBD2 (5 bases each). The CDR3 DNA reads TGTGCCAGCACCCGGGACGGTAGAAACACCGGGGAGCTGTTTTTT. Translated, it gives CASTRDGRNTGELFF. Full variable domain (remainder filled in from reference TRBV2 and TRBJ2-2): EPEVTQTPSHQVTQMGQEVILRCVPISNHLYFYWYRQILGQKVEFLVSFYNNEISEKSEIFDDQFSVERPDGSNFTLKIRSTKLEDSAMYFCASTRDGRNTGELFFGEGSRLTVL.